The rows below give T cell receptor beta chains drawn from one sample of a study of control samples from healthy donors and cancer patients. Profiling relied on immunoSEQ multiplex PCR, and the TCRdb table lists in-frame clones only, not all of them. Of roughly 47,000 clones listed, about 89% were seen once; the top ten hold 9.5% to 13%. Material for sequencing was PBMCs. These receptor sequences come from a woman in her sixties or seventies with lung cancer. CDR3s include the opening cysteine and the closing phenylalanine or tryptophan. The D gene is left open where the match is weak. Clone size, where shown, is once, few, many, or a class for clones that have expanded.

len: 13
v_gene: TRBV30
d_gene: -
j_gene: TRBJ1-2
abundance: -
CDR3nt: TGTGCCTGGATAGGGGGGCCCAGCTATGGCTACACCTTC
CDR3aa: CAWIGGPSYGYTF

len: 16
v_gene: TRBV19
d_gene: TRBD2
j_gene: TRBJ2-1
abundance: -
CDR3nt: TGTGCCAGTAGTACAAGGCTAGCGGGAGACGTCAGCGAGCAGTTCTTC
CDR3aa: CASSTRLAGDVSEQFF

len: 14
v_gene: TRBV19
d_gene: TRBD1
j_gene: TRBJ2-7
abundance: -
CDR3nt: TGTGCCAGTAGTACCTCGGACAGGGGGCACGAGCAGTACTTC
CDR3aa: CASSTSDRGHEQYF

len: 15
v_gene: TRBV5-6
d_gene: TRBD2
j_gene: TRBJ2-1
abundance: -
CDR3nt: TGTGCCAGCAGCCCCTCCGGGACTAGCTCCGGGGAGCAGTTCTTC
CDR3aa: CASSPSGTSSGEQFF

len: 15
v_gene: TRBV3-1/TRBV3-2
d_gene: TRBD1
j_gene: TRBJ1-4
abundance: -
CDR3nt: TGTGCCAGCAGCCAACGGACAGGGGCAAATGAAAAACTGTTTTTT
CDR3aa: CASSQRTGANEKLFF

len: 16
v_gene: TRBV7-9
d_gene: TRBD2
j_gene: TRBJ2-7
abundance: -
CDR3nt: TGTGCCAGCAGCTTATCAAGAGCTAGCGGACCCTACGAGCAGTACTTC
CDR3aa: CASSLSRASGPYEQYF

len: 13
v_gene: TRBV28
d_gene: -
j_gene: TRBJ2-5
abundance: -
CDR3nt: TGTGCCAGCAGTAGTATTCATGTAGAGACCCAGTACTTC
CDR3aa: CASSSIHVETQYF

len: 14
v_gene: TRBV5-1
d_gene: TRBD1
j_gene: TRBJ2-3
abundance: once
CDR3nt: TGCGCCAGCAGTCCGGGACAGGACACAGATACGCAGTATTTT
CDR3aa: CASSPGQDTDTQYF

len: 12
v_gene: TRBV3-1/TRBV3-2
d_gene: -
j_gene: TRBJ2-5
abundance: -
CDR3nt: TGTGCCAGCAGCCAAGGGCGGGCGACCCAGTACTTC
CDR3aa: CASSQGRATQYF

len: 16
v_gene: TRBV5-1
d_gene: -
j_gene: TRBJ2-1
abundance: -
CDR3nt: TGCGCCAGCAGCGGGCGGATTCGGATCGCCTACAATGAGCAGTTCTTC
CDR3aa: CASSGRIRIAYNEQFF

len: 15
v_gene: TRBV5-5
d_gene: -
j_gene: TRBJ1-2
abundance: -
CDR3nt: TGTGCCAGCAGCTCGCCCACACAGGAAAACTATGGCTACACCTTC
CDR3aa: CASSSPTQENYGYTF

len: 13
v_gene: TRBV19
d_gene: -
j_gene: TRBJ1-2
abundance: once
CDR3nt: TGTGCCAGTAGTATAGTTCCGGGGGGCGGCTACACCTTC
CDR3aa: CASSIVPGGGYTF

len: 15
v_gene: TRBV11-2
d_gene: -
j_gene: TRBJ2-1
abundance: few
CDR3nt: TGTGCCAGCACCCCCCATGGGGCGGGGAGGAATGAGCAGTTCTTC
CDR3aa: CASTPHGAGRNEQFF

len: 13
v_gene: TRBV5-1
d_gene: -
j_gene: TRBJ1-2
abundance: -
CDR3nt: TGCGCCAGCAGCTTGGCAGGGGAAAAAGGCTACACCTTC
CDR3aa: CASSLAGEKGYTF

len: 17
v_gene: TRBV18
d_gene: -
j_gene: TRBJ2-7
abundance: once
CDR3nt: TGTGCCAGCTCACTTGGGGCCGGGACCCTCAGCTCCTACGAGCAGTACTTC
CDR3aa: CASSLGAGTLSSYEQYF

len: 15
v_gene: TRBV7-3
d_gene: -
j_gene: TRBJ2-1
abundance: -
CDR3nt: TGTGCCAGCAGCGATACAGTCTTTGATAGCGGTGAGCAGTTCTTC
CDR3aa: CASSDTVFDSGEQFF

len: 14
v_gene: TRBV19
d_gene: -
j_gene: TRBJ1-2
abundance: -
CDR3nt: TGTGCCAGTAGTTCGGGACGGCCGAACTATGGCTACACCTTC
CDR3aa: CASSSGRPNYGYTF

len: 15
v_gene: TRBV29-1
d_gene: -
j_gene: TRBJ2-7
abundance: once
CDR3nt: TGCAGCGTGCTTCCCCGGGGAGGTCGTACCTACGAGCAGTACTTC
CDR3aa: CSVLPRGGRTYEQYF

len: 15
v_gene: TRBV5-4
d_gene: -
j_gene: TRBJ2-2
abundance: -
CDR3nt: TGTGCCAGCAGCTTGGCGGGCCGTAACACCGGGGAGCTGTTTTTT
CDR3aa: CASSLAGRNTGELFF

len: 15
v_gene: TRBV11-3
d_gene: -
j_gene: TRBJ1-3
abundance: -
CDR3nt: TGTGCCAGCAGCTTAGACGCAGGAAGAGGAAACACCATATATTTT
CDR3aa: CASSLDAGRGNTIYF

len: 16
v_gene: TRBV4-3
d_gene: -
j_gene: TRBJ2-2
abundance: -
CDR3nt: TGCGCCAGCAGCCAAGATCCACAGCGGGACACCGGGGAGCTGTTTTTT
CDR3aa: CASSQDPQRDTGELFF

len: 18
v_gene: TRBV13
d_gene: -
j_gene: TRBJ2-3
abundance: -
CDR3nt: TGTGCCAGCAGCTTAGATCTCGGGGGAAAGGGCTCGCCAGATACGCAGTATTTT
CDR3aa: CASSLDLGGKGSPDTQYF

len: 15
v_gene: TRBV6-6
d_gene: TRBD2
j_gene: TRBJ2-1
abundance: -
CDR3nt: TGTGCCAGCAGTACTAGCGGGAGGAGGTACAATGAGCAGTTCTTC
CDR3aa: CASSTSGRRYNEQFF

len: 14
v_gene: TRBV7-9
d_gene: -
j_gene: TRBJ1-1
abundance: -
CDR3nt: TGTGCCAGCAGTTCGTCGAGTGCGAACACTGAAGCTTTCTTT
CDR3aa: CASSSSSANTEAFF

len: 15
v_gene: TRBV24-1
d_gene: -
j_gene: TRBJ2-5
abundance: -
CDR3nt: TGTGCCACCAGTGATTTGTATATGGGGGAAGAGACCCAGTACTTC
CDR3aa: CATSDLYMGEETQYF

len: 14
v_gene: TRBV11-2
d_gene: -
j_gene: TRBJ1-6
abundance: -
CDR3nt: TGTGCCAGCAGTCCAGGGGTTGGTAATTCACCCCTCCACTTT
CDR3aa: CASSPGVGNSPLHF

len: 15
v_gene: TRBV6-5
d_gene: -
j_gene: TRBJ2-1
abundance: -
CDR3nt: TGTGCCAGCAGCAGGGGTGAGGGCTCCTACAATGAGCAGTTCTTC
CDR3aa: CASSRGEGSYNEQFF

len: 17
v_gene: TRBV24-1
d_gene: TRBD2
j_gene: TRBJ2-5
abundance: -
CDR3nt: TGTGCCACCAGTGATCCAATTAGCGGGAGGGCTCAAGAGACCCAGTACTTC
CDR3aa: CATSDPISGRAQETQYF

len: 15
v_gene: TRBV19
d_gene: -
j_gene: TRBJ1-2
abundance: -
CDR3nt: TGTGCCAGTAGTAGACTGGGAACAACTAACTATGGCTACACCTTC
CDR3aa: CASSRLGTTNYGYTF

len: 14
v_gene: TRBV5-6
d_gene: TRBD1
j_gene: TRBJ1-6
abundance: -
CDR3nt: TGTGCCAGCAGCCTGGGACAGGGCGGTTCACCCCTCCACTTT
CDR3aa: CASSLGQGGSPLHF

len: 11
v_gene: TRBV7-6
d_gene: -
j_gene: TRBJ2-5
abundance: -
CDR3nt: TGTGCCAGCAGCGAGGTGGGGCCCCAGTACTTC
CDR3aa: CASSEVGPQYF

len: 14
v_gene: TRBV29-1
d_gene: TRBD2
j_gene: TRBJ2-5
abundance: -
CDR3nt: TGCAGCGTTGACCTTAGAGCGGGAAGAGAGACCCAGTACTTC
CDR3aa: CSVDLRAGRETQYF

len: 15
v_gene: TRBV11-2
d_gene: TRBD2
j_gene: TRBJ2-1
abundance: -
CDR3nt: TGTGCCAGCAGCTTAGGTAGCGGGAGTAGTAATGAGCAGTTCTTC
CDR3aa: CASSLGSGSSNEQFF

len: 17
v_gene: TRBV11-2
d_gene: -
j_gene: TRBJ1-4
abundance: -
CDR3nt: TGTGCCAGCAGCTTAGACCCAATGACTGCAACTAATGAAAAACTGTTTTTT
CDR3aa: CASSLDPMTATNEKLFF

len: 16
v_gene: TRBV11-2
d_gene: -
j_gene: TRBJ1-2
abundance: -
CDR3nt: TGTGCCAGCAGCTTAGGTCCGACAGCTCACCCCTATGGCTACACCTTC
CDR3aa: CASSLGPTAHPYGYTF

len: 15
v_gene: TRBV2
d_gene: -
j_gene: TRBJ2-5
abundance: -
CDR3nt: TGTGCCAGCAGTGAAGGTATAGCGGCCGCAGAGACCCAGTACTTC
CDR3aa: CASSEGIAAAETQYF

len: 13
v_gene: TRBV29-1
d_gene: -
j_gene: TRBJ1-6
abundance: -
CDR3nt: TGCAGCGTTGGAGGGGGAAGAGATTCACCCCTCCACTTT
CDR3aa: CSVGGGRDSPLHF

len: 16
v_gene: TRBV11-3
d_gene: TRBD1
j_gene: TRBJ1-4
abundance: -
CDR3nt: TGTGCCAGCAGCGCCCCCGGCAGGGGGTCTAATGAAAAACTGTTTTTT
CDR3aa: CASSAPGRGSNEKLFF

len: 15
v_gene: TRBV18
d_gene: TRBD1
j_gene: TRBJ1-1
abundance: -
CDR3nt: TGTGCCAGCTCGGGACAGGGATGGACGAACACTGAAGCTTTCTTT
CDR3aa: CASSGQGWTNTEAFF

len: 14
v_gene: TRBV28
d_gene: -
j_gene: TRBJ2-5
abundance: -
CDR3nt: TGTGCCAGCAGTTCCCTAGGAGTCCAAGAGACCCAGTACTTC
CDR3aa: CASSSLGVQETQYF

len: 14
v_gene: TRBV9
d_gene: TRBD1
j_gene: TRBJ1-4
abundance: -
CDR3nt: TGTGCCAGCAGCACCGGACAGGGGGGAGAAAAACTGTTTTTT
CDR3aa: CASSTGQGGEKLFF

len: 15
v_gene: TRBV5-1
d_gene: TRBD1
j_gene: TRBJ2-2
abundance: -
CDR3nt: TGCGCCAGCAGCACCGGGACAGGGGGAGGCGGGGAGCTGTTTTTT
CDR3aa: CASSTGTGGGGELFF